This TCR beta chain was sequenced for a study of CD8+ T cells in alopecia areata (dated by TCRdb to about 2018). In the study overall: The treated patients, all with moderate-to-severe alopecia areata, were enrolled in an open-label pilot trial of oral tofacitinib given at 5 to 10 mg twice daily. In both human patients and the C3H/HeJ mouse model, the study applied high-throughput TCRbeta sequencing to look at T cell clonal expansion in alopecia areata. Patients stayed on tofacitinib for 6 to 18 months and then had 6 months of follow-up off drug so that delayed response and recurrence could be assessed. Scalp tissue and sorted CD4+ and CD8+ peripheral blood T cells from patchy and totalis/universalis alopecia areata patients and from healthy controls were covered by human TCRbeta sequencing. The RNA source kit depended on sample type: the PAXgene miRNA kit for fixed scalp, the miRNeasy kit for PBMCs, and the RNeasy kit for mouse skin. Clonality in the scalp was compared among normal scalp (n=4), patchy alopecia areata scalp (n=8), and alopecia totalis/universalis scalp (n=8). Amplification of TCRbeta CDR3 regions was done by immunoSEQ multiplex PCR using 35 Vbeta forward primers and 13 Jbeta reverse primers. Tofacitinib-treated patients had biopsies at baseline and at 4 and 24 weeks of treatment, with a later scalp biopsy in several patients. Study-wide conclusions, independent of this receptor: Unlike mouse skin, which is dominated by gammadelta T cells, normal human skin has resident alphabeta T cells that are also sequenced, and this complicates analysis of the scalp TCR repertoire. Shared TCR sequences between patients were less evident than in mice, which may be partly attributable to HLA diversity in the patient population. Compared with normal scalp, lesional scalp had higher clonality and more expanded CD8+ clones, particularly in alopecia totalis/universalis, a pattern that suggests antigenic drive.

The protocol used for the library was the immunoSEQ multiplex PCR assay. RNA was extracted from all samples and reverse transcribed into cDNA as template for TCR sequencing. First-strand cDNA was synthesized with SuperScript III using a 2:1 mix of oligo-dT and random hexamers. Amplification bias was assessed with a synthetic immune receptor repertoire, and residual bias was removed computationally. Per the source publication's procedure: After raw reads were preprocessed to remove errors, the CDR3 was defined following IMGT conventions as running from the conserved cysteine to phenylalanine. Clonality was computed as 1 minus the Shannon entropy, with the entropy normalized by log2 of the number of productive unique TCRs. Scalp TCRbeta sequences were cross-referenced with sorted blood CD4 and CD8 repertoires so that the CD4 or CD8 identity of scalp clones could be inferred. TCRdb stores this immuneACCESS table with in-frame sequences only. Part of the clones is absent; in the studies checked, under half of the shortfall reflects unresolved V genes, and no reason is known for the rest. D and trimming were read from the DNA, whereas the V and J calls and clone size are those reported in that table. This sample is represented by under 250,000 clones; 50% to 65% of them were singletons. The biggest ten clones account for 0.45% of the sample.

On this clone: The antigen this receptor binds is unknown. Base qualities are not recorded, but no much larger clone differs from it by a single base.

The time point label for this specimen denotes: baseline before oral tofacitinib. Lesional scalp punch biopsies and peripheral blood were collected from alopecia areata patients. PBMCs were isolated by density centrifugation and stained for CD3, CD4 and CD8, and CD4+ and CD8+ T cells were sorted on a FACSAria. The CDR3 numbers 12 residues from cysteine through phenylalanine. The only DNA kept is the CDR3, 36 bases in frame from the first base. From the germline V gene, CDR1 is SNHLY and CDR2 is FYNNEI. Deletion took 6 bases off V and 1 base off J, with a span of 7 bases between the germline ends. This TCR came from a human donor with alopecia areata. Recombination linked TRBV2 to TRBJ2-7, and TRBD1 may be the D gene, going by 5 matching bases. The source was CD4+ T cells sorted from blood, collected at week 0. Here the CDR3 is given as CASSRQSYEQYF. The DNA sequence follows: TGTGCCAGCAGCCGACAGTCCTACGAGCAGTACTTC. With all but the CDR3 taken from the reference TRBV2 and TRBJ2-7 genes, the full variable domain is: EPEVTQTPSHQVTQMGQEVILRCVPISNHLYFYWYRQILGQKVEFLVSFYNNEISEKSEIFDDQFSVERPDGSNFTLKIRSTKLEDSAMYFCASSRQSYEQYFGPGTRLTVT.